The present entry profiles one T cell receptor (beta chain) with its context. What it recognizes is unknown. The data were obtained in a study of T cell responses to AZD1222 COVID-19 vaccine. Study overall: Pooled samples include second doses given at about 4 or 12 weeks. Study outcomes and limitations: In all cases, repertoires were sampled only after the peak T cell response. Regions 160-218 and 743-854 held dominance among vaccine-associated CD4 TCRs, which spanned spike.

TCRdb's copy holds only in-frame clones and misses some; the assay was immunoSEQ multiplex PCR. The table records approximately 120,000 clones, around 90% of them present only once. This receptor was taken from an adult in good health. The sample here was peripheral blood, taken on day 0 of AZD1222 vaccination.

The CDR3 DNA reads as TGTGCCAGCAGCCCCCTCGCTAGGAGTTACAATGAGCAGTTCTTC. This translates into CASSPLARSYNEQFF. The gene calls are TRBV5-4 and TRBJ2-1, with no clear D. CDR1 is SGHNT and CDR2 is YYREEE in the germline V gene (reference sequence). Trimming took 4 bases from V and 4 from J, leaving 15 bases between them. CDR3 length: 15 residues.